Each of the 11 T cell receptor beta chains below was sequenced from the same sample in a study of cytomegalovirus exposure and HLA in healthy donors. Method: immunoSEQ multiplex PCR; TCRdb's copy keeps in-frame clones and lacks some. The repertoire holds some 170,000 clones, with 80% to 90% as singletons. Sequences were obtained from PBMCs. The receptors derive from a young woman in good health and CMV-seronegative.

V usage is TRBV10-3 and J usage is TRBJ1-1; D perhaps matches TRBD1 (5 bases). V dropped 7 bases and J dropped 0 bases, with 9 bases sitting between them. The CDR3 sequence is 13 residues long. Germline CDR1 ENHRY, CDR2 SYGVKD. CDR3 amino acids: CAINQGMNTEAFF. DNA of the CDR3: TGTGCCATCAATCAGGGCATGAACACTGAAGCTTTCTTT.

The table lists this clone with a count of one. The CDR3 DNA reads TGTGCCTGGAGTGTACGAACAGTCCCCCGCTATGGCTACACCTTC. It translates to CAWSVRTVPRYGYTF. V usage is TRBV30 and J usage is TRBJ1-2; D is unclear. The ends were cut back, 0 bases at V and 4 bases at J, with 15 bases in the middle. Germline CDR1 and CDR2: GTSNPN and SVGIG (reference sequence). The CDR3 runs 15 residues.

The chain is built from TRBV29-1 and TRBJ1-1; 7 positions match TRBD1. This CDR3 comprises 13 residues. The J segment lost 2 bases and the V segment lost 4 bases, leaving 4 bases of the junction unmatched. The germline CDR1 and CDR2 sequences are SQVTM and ANQGSEA. The CDR3, as DNA: TGCAGCGTTGTACAGGGGTTTAACACTGAAGCTTTCTTT. Translating it yields CSVVQGFNTEAFF.

A note on this clone: The germline gene is not matched at one end of the junction; a read error may be the cause. This sequence joins TRBV7-8 and TRBJ2-1; 9 bases match TRBD2. The CDR3 runs to 15 residues. Looked up from germline, CDR1 is SGHVS and CDR2 is FQNEAQ. The CDR3 DNA sequence: TGTGCCAGCAGCTTAGCGCGGGGGGGCTACGATGAGCAGTTCTTC. Translated: CASSLARGGYDEQFF.

CDR3 region: CASSKGGGRDNEQFF. The CDR3 nucleotides read TGTGCCAGTAGTAAGGGCGGGGGCAGGGATAATGAGCAGTTCTTC. V gene TRBV19 combines with J gene TRBJ2-1, with D possibly being TRBD2 (7 bases). The CDR3 runs 15 residues. From germline, CDR1 is LNHDA and CDR2 SQIVND (reference sequence). The ends were cut back, 4 bases at V and 7 bases at J, with 17 bases in the middle.

The rearrangement joins TRBV7-8 to TRBJ2-5; TRBD1 aligns across 10 bases. The length of the CDR3 is 15 residues. Trimming cost V 1 base and J 6 bases; bases outside gene matches: 5. CDR1 and CDR2 from the germline V gene are SGHVS and FQNEAQ. The CDR3, as DNA: TGTGCCAGCAGCTTAGTGGGACAGGGGACGAAGACCCAGTACTTC. This translates into CASSLVGQGTKTQYF.

The rearrangement links TRBV9 to TRBJ1-2; 8 bases line up with TRBD1. V lost 3 bases and J lost 1; bases outside the gene matches: 5. CDR3 length: 15 amino acids. The germline gives CDR1 SGDLS, CDR2 YYNGEE. CDR3 sequence reads: CASSGQGSHNYGYTF. Here the CDR3 DNA reads TGTGCCAGCAGCGGACAGGGGTCGCATAACTATGGCTACACCTTC.

The chain carries TRBV9 and TRBJ2-3; perhaps TRBD2 as D (6 bases). V lost 4 bases and J lost 3, with 18 bases in between. There are 16 residues in the CDR3. Germline V gives CDR1 SGDLS, CDR2 YYNGEE. The CDR3 reads CASSPRAGRSTDTQYF. The DNA of the CDR3 is TGTGCCAGCAGCCCCCGGGCAGGGAGGTCGACAGATACGCAGTATTTT.

The chain has TRBV6-5 and TRBJ2-7; maybe TRBD1 (6 bases). V was shortened by 7 bases and J by 0 bases, with 16 bases between the two germline ends. Germline CDR1 and CDR2: MNHEY and SVGAGI. The CDR3 contains 15 residues. The CDR3 loop reads CASTRSARGSYEQYF. CDR3 nucleotide sequence: TGTGCCAGCACCAGGTCGGCCAGGGGCTCCTACGAGCAGTACTTC.

The chain links TRBV19 to TRBJ2-2, with 9 bases identical to TRBD2. J was trimmed by 1 base and V by 1 base; bases with no gene match: 4. Germline V gives CDR1 LNHDA, CDR2 SQIVND (reference sequence). The CDR3 length is 17 residues. CDR3 residues: CASSIGLADENTGELFF. The CDR3 nucleotides read TGTGCCAGTAGTATAGGACTAGCGGATGAGAACACCGGGGAGCTGTTTTTT.

V is TRBV25-1 and J is TRBJ1-5, with D perhaps matching TRBD1 (5 bases). This CDR3 has 14 residues. The germline V gene encodes CDR1 MGHDK and CDR2 SYGVNS. Between the trimmed V and J ends, which lost 3 bases and 3 bases, there was a span of 9 bases. CDR3 region: CASSDGTSNQPQHF. The CDR3 coding sequence is TGTGCCAGCAGTGACGGGACTTCCAATCAGCCCCAGCATTTT.